This T cell receptor (beta chain) stems from a study of breast tumors, draining lymph nodes, adjacent tissues. Comments on this clonotype: Its antigen is as yet unknown. The junction and the germline gene differ at one end; a read error may be behind it.

TCRdb reanalysed the multiplex PCR reads using MiXCR and keeps one entry per CDR3 protein. The sample lists over 10,000 distinct CDR3 sequences; roughly 60% were seen once. Overall study results and limits: Compared with lymph nodes, tumors were less diverse; compared with nontumor tissue, more.

The germline V gene has CDR1 DFQATT and CDR2 SNEGSKA (reference sequence). The CDR3 runs to 15 residues. This sequence joins TRBV20-1 and TRBJ2-1; 12 bases are a match to TRBD2. Material for sequencing was tumor-adjacent breast tissue. This TCR derives from a female donor with breast cancer. Some clones in this sample may be carry-over from other donors' samples. CDR3 sequence reads: CSASWTSGTYNEQFF. The CDR3 bases are TGCAGTGCTAGTTGGACTAGCGGGACCTACAATGAGCAGTTCTTT.